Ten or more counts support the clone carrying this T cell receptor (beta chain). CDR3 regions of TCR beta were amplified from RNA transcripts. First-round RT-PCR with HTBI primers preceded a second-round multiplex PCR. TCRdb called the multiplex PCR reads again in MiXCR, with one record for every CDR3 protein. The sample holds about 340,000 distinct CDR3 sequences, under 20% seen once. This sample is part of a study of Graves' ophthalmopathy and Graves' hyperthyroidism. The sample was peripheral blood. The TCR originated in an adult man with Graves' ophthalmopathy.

CDR3 nucleotides: TGTGCCAGCAGCTTAGCGCCCGGGCCAGACTTCACTGAAGCTTTCTTT. Amino acids: CASSLAPGPDFTEAFF. The rearrangement uses TRBV7-6 and TRBJ1-1; D not certain. Looked up from germline, CDR1 is SGHVS and CDR2 is FNYEAQ. The CDR3 loop spans 16 amino acids. V lost 0 bases and J 4 bases, leaving 15 bases between the germline ends.